This T cell receptor (beta chain) was captured by sequencing in a study of blood T cell repertoires in COVID-19. Overall study: Samples representing acute and convalescent COVID-19 were sourced from the United States, Italy and Spain. PBMCs, B-cell-depleted T cells, or T cells were the source of the cDNA or gDNA that made up the material.

Source study methods: Reference gene primer amplification gave nucleated cell count estimates. Data came from immunoSEQ multiplex PCR; TCRdb stores just in-frame clones and leaves some out. Clone size and V and J calls were adopted from that table, with D and trimming inferred from the DNA. This repertoire shows 310,000 or so clones, more than 75% found once; its top ten account for around 1.5%. The length of the CDR3 is 14 residues. Germline CDR1 is SGHTA and CDR2 is FQGNSA. The V end was cut by 1 base, the J end by 5 bases, with 11 bases between. Sequenced: peripheral blood. This TCR came from a woman between 45 and 60 years old with acute or convalescent COVID-19. This chain uses TRBV7-2 with TRBJ1-2; D gene ambiguous. DNA for the CDR3: TGTGCCAGCAGCTTAGGGGAGTTCGCATATGGCTACACCTTC. Encoded protein: CASSLGEFAYGYTF.